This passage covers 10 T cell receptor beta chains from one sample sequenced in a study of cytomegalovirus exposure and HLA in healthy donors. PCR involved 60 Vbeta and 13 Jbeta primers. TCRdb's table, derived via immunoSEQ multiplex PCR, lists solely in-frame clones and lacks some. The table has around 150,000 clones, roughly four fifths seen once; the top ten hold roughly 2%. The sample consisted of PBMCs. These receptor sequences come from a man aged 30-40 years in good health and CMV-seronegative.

CDR3 amino acids: CASSSPPSSGRFVSTDTQYF. The CDR3 DNA reads as TGTGCCAGCAGTTCCCCCCCCTCGAGCGGGAGGTTTGTCAGCACAGATACGCAGTATTTT. J is TRBJ2-3 and V is TRBV27; TRBD2 agrees at 9 bases. The CDR3 covers 20 residues. Per germline, CDR1 MNHEY and CDR2 SMNVEV (reference sequence). Trimming took 4 bases from V and 0 from J; bases not matched to a gene: 17.

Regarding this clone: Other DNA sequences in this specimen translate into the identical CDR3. This CDR3 reads CASSYSGGKYEQYF. Here the CDR3 DNA reads TGTGCCAGCAGTTACAGTGGAGGGAAGTATGAGCAGTACTTC. The V and J genes are TRBV6-5 and TRBJ2-7; D is possibly TRBD2 (6 bases). Trimming shortened V by 2 bases and J by 7 bases, and 15 bases separated the two germline ends. This CDR3 contains 14 residues. Germline assignment: CDR1 MNHEY and CDR2 SVGAGI.

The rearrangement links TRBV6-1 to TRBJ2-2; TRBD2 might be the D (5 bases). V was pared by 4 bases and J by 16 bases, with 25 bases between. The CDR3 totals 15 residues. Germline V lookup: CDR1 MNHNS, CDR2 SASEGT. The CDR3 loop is CASSVLRTLIRVQFF. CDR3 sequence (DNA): TGTGCCAGCAGTGTATTGAGGACTTTAATACGGGTTCAGTTTTTT.

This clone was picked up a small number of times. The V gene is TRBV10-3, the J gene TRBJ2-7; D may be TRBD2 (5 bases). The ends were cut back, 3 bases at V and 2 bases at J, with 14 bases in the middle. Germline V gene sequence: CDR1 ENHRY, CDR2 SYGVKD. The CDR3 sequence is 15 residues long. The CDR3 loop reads CAISDSRGSTYEQYF. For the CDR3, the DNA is TGTGCCATCAGTGACTCCCGGGGTTCCACCTACGAGCAGTACTTC.

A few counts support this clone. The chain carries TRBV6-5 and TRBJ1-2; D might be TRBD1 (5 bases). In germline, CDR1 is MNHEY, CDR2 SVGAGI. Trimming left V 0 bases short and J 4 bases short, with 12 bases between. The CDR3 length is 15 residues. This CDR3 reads CASSYSRVQGYGYTF. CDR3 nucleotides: TGTGCCAGCAGTTACTCTAGGGTTCAGGGCTATGGCTACACCTTC.

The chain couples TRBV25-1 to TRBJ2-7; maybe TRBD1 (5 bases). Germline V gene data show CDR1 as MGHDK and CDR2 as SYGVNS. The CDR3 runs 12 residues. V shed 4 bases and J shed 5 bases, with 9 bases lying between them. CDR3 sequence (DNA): TGTGCCAGCAGTGTGACAGACAACGAGCAGTACTTC. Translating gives CASSVTDNEQYF.

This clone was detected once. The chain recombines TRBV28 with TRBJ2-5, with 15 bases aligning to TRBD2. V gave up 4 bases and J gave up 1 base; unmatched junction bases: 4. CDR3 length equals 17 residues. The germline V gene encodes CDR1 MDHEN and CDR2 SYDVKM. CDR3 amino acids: CASSSGLAGGSQETQYF. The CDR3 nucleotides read TGTGCCAGCAGTTCGGGACTAGCGGGAGGAAGCCAAGAGACCCAGTACTTC.

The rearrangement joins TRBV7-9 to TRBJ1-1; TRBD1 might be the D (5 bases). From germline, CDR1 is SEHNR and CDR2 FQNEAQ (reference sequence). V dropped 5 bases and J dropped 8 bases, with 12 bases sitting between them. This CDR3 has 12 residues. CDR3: CASSGGSQEAFF. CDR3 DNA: TGTGCCAGCAGCGGGGGGTCACAAGAAGCTTTCTTT.

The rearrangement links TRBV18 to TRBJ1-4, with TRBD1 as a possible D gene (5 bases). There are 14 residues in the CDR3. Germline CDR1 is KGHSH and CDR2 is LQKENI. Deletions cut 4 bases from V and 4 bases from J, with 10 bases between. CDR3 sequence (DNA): TGTGCCAGCTCACGAGAACAGGTTAATGAAAAACTGTTTTTT. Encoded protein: CASSREQVNEKLFF.

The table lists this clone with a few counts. The CDR3 nucleotides are TGCGCCAGCAGCTCATTAGCGGGAGGATCCAAAAACATTCAGTACTTC. It yields the protein CASSSLAGGSKNIQYF. V gene TRBV5-1 combines with J gene TRBJ2-4, with 10 nucleotides matching TRBD2. Germline CDR1 SGHRS, CDR2 YFSETQ. The CDR3 spans 16 residues. V dropped 3 bases and J dropped 2; count of bases not matched to a gene: 5.